The clone carrying this T cell receptor (beta chain) was observed a few times. The antigen remains undetermined. Germline V gene data show CDR1 as SGHRS and CDR2 as YFSETQ. V lost 0 bases and J lost 0, with 7 bases in between. This CDR3 contains 16 residues. The primer mix had 60 Vbeta and 13 Jbeta primers. The data were produced by immunoSEQ multiplex PCR, yet TCRdb's version contains in-frame clones alone and is incomplete. The data contain over 140,000 clones, almost 85% of them singletons. This specimen comes from a study of cytomegalovirus exposure and HLA in healthy donors. Study results and limitations: A few CMV-associated chains were confirmed in vitro to be specific for CMV antigens. Later on, an analysis tied over 15,000 TCR beta sequences to HLA alleles at 0.05 false discovery rate. In a later analysis, HLA-associated beta chains showed higher expansion and lower generation probabilities than comparable chains.

What was sequenced was PBMCs. The source is a man younger than 40 in good health and CMV-seropositive. The chain is built from TRBV5-1 and TRBJ1-6; D gene uncertain. CDR3 sequence: CASSLEQISYNSPLHF. CDR3 DNA: TGCGCCAGCAGCTTGGAACAGATCTCCTATAATTCACCCCTCCACTTT.